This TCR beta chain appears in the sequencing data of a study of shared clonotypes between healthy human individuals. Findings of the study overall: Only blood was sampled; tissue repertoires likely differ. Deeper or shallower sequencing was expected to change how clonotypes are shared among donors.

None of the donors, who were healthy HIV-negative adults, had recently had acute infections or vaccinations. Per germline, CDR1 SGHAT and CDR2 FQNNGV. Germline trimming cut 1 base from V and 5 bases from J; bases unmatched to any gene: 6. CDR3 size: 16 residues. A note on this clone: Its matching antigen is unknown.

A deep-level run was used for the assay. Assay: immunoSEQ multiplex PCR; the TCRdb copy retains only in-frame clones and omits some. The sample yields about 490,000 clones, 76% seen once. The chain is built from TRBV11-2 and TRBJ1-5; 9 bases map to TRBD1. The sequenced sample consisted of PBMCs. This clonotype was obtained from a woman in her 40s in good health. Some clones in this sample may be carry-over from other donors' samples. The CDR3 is CASSLAFTGGDQPQHF. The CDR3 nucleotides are TGTGCCAGCAGCTTAGCTTTTACAGGGGGCGATCAGCCCCAGCATTTT.